This TCR beta chain was retrieved from a study of blood T cell repertoires in COVID-19. Looking at the study overall: T cells, B-cell-depleted T cells, or PBMCs provided the cDNA or gDNA that served as material.

The data were produced by immunoSEQ multiplex PCR, yet TCRdb's version contains in-frame clones alone and is incomplete. The sample consists of over 200,000 clones, approximately 85% of them appearing once. V lost 4 bases and J 0 bases, leaving 10 bases between the germline ends. This CDR3 is built from 15 residues. Germline V gene sequence: CDR1 SGHRS, CDR2 YFSETQ. In this sample, this clone turned up once. The study recruited people aged about 18 to 90 years across approximately 24 US areas. Cohort placement rested on clinical history that participants reported themselves. All recovered Cohort 3 donors got two negative PCRs, got clearance, or saw symptom resolution.

Source material: PBMCs or T cells enriched from blood (not recorded which). This clonotype originated in a woman between 45 and 60 years old who had recovered from COVID-19. This chain connects TRBV5-1 to TRBJ1-4; possibly TRBD1 for D (5 bases). The CDR3 is CASSPATATNEKLFF. The CDR3 DNA follows: TGCGCCAGCAGCCCGGCGACAGCAACTAATGAAAAACTGTTTTTT.